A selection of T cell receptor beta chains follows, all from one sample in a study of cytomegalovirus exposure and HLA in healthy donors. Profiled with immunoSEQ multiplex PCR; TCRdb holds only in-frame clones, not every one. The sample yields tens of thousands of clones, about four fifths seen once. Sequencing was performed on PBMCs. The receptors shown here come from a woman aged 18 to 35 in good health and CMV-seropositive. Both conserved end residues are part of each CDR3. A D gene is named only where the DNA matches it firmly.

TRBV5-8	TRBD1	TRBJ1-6	CASSLRGQGRNSPLHF	TGTGCCAGCAGCTTACGCGGACAGGGTCGGAATTCACCCCTCCACTTT
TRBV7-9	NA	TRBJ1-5	CASSYDGRREHF	TGTGCCAGCAGCTACGATGGGAGGCGGGAGCATTTT
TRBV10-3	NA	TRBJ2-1	CAIRNDREVYNEQFF	TGTGCCATCAGAAATGACAGGGAGGTCTACAATGAGCAGTTCTTC
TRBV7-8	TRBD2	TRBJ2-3	CASSPGTSGGRTDTQYF	TGTGCCAGCAGCCCCGGGACTAGCGGGGGGCGTACAGATACGCAGTATTTT
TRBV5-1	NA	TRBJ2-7	CASSLQGPGFYEQYF	TGCGCCAGCAGCTTGCAAGGGCCAGGGTTCTACGAGCAGTACTTC
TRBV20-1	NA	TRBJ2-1	CSASGTSKQFF	TGCAGTGCTTCGGGGACTTCCAAGCAGTTCTTC
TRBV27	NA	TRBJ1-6	CASTLTANLSPLHF	TGTGCCAGCACCTTGACAGCTAATCTTTCACCCCTCCACTTT
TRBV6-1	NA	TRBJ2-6	CASRGDIGGANVLTF	TGTGCCAGCAGGGGAGACATTGGCGGGGCCAACGTCCTGACTTTC
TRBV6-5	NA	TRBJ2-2	CASSYSSRGNTGELFF	TGTGCCAGCAGTTACTCGAGCAGGGGGAACACCGGGGAGCTGTTTTTT
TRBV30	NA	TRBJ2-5	CAWNRYQETQYF	TGTGCCTGGAACAGGTACCAAGAGACCCAGTACTTC
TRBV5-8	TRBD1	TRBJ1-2	CASSLDTGDLPWYGYTF	TGTGCCAGCAGCTTGGATACAGGGGACCTCCCCTGGTATGGCTACACCTTC
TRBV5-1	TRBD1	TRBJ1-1	CASSRQGSRMNTEAFF	TGCGCCAGCAGCCGACAGGGGAGTAGGATGAACACTGAAGCTTTCTTT
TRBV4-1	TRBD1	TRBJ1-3	CASSQDFPGGPSGNTIYF	TGCGCCAGCAGCCAAGATTTTCCAGGGGGTCCCTCTGGAAACACCATATATTTT
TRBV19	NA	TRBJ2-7	CASSIWGEIYEQYF	TGTGCCAGTAGTATTTGGGGAGAAATCTACGAGCAGTACTTC